What follows are 32 T cell receptor beta chains derived from one specimen sequenced in a study of blood T cell repertoires in COVID-19. Only in-frame clones appear in the TCRdb table, and some are missing; sequencing was by immunoSEQ multiplex PCR. The sample consists of fewer than 80,000 clones, approximately 79% of them appearing once. What was sequenced was peripheral blood. Receptor source: a woman aged 80 or over with active or convalescent COVID-19.

The CDR3 is CASTRVYNEKLFF. The CDR3 DNA follows: TGTGCCAGCACCAGGGTTTACAATGAAAAACTGTTTTTT. The rearrangement joins TRBV2 to TRBJ1-4, with a tentative D call TRBD1 (5 bases). The CDR3 has 13 amino acids. Looked up from germline, CDR1 is SNHLY and CDR2 is FYNNEI. V lost 7 bases and J 5 bases, leaving 11 bases between the germline ends.

Regarding this clone: The same CDR3 can be traced to other DNA sequences in this sample. The chain employs TRBV5-1 and TRBJ1-2, with 9 bases aligning to TRBD1. With V trimmed by 4 bases and J by 3 bases, 1 base remained unmatched. Per the germline V gene, CDR1 is SGHRS and CDR2 is YFSETQ. The CDR3 is made up of 13 amino acids. CDR3 in amino acids: CASSRTGDYGYTF. As DNA, the CDR3 is TGCGCCAGCAGCCGGACAGGGGACTATGGCTACACCTTC.

This chain connects TRBV6-5 to TRBJ2-7; TRBD1 might be the D (5 bases). Trimming left V 3 bases short and J 2 bases short, with 11 bases between. This CDR3 is 14 amino acids long. Germline V gives CDR1 MNHEY, CDR2 SVGAGI. The CDR3 nucleotides read TGTGCCAGCAGTTATTTCGACAGACCCTACGAGCAGTACTTC. Its translation is CASSYFDRPYEQYF.

V usage is TRBV10-3 and J usage is TRBJ1-6; 10 bases align to TRBD1. Germline-derived CDR1 and CDR2 are ENHRY and SYGVKD. The CDR3 has 15 amino acids. V trimming: 10 bases; J trimming: 6 bases; junction bases outside the gene matches: 9. The CDR3 region is CATGAGTGVNSPLHF. CDR3 nucleotide sequence: TGTGCCACCGGGGCCGGGACAGGGGTTAATTCACCCCTCCACTTT.

The chain has TRBV5-1 and TRBJ2-1; 7 bases map to TRBD2. Unmatched junction bases numbered 6, after V lost 6 bases and J lost 0 bases. Looked up from germline, CDR1 is SGHRS and CDR2 is YFSETQ. This CDR3 comprises 15 residues. CDR3 in amino acids: CASTRAGSSYNEQFF. The CDR3 DNA is TGCGCCAGCACCCGAGCGGGGAGCTCCTACAATGAGCAGTTCTTC.

CDR3 sequence reads: CASSETENYGYTF. In DNA, the CDR3 is TGTGCCAGCAGTGAAACCGAGAACTATGGCTACACCTTC. The chain uses TRBV6-1 and TRBJ1-2, with D unresolved. This CDR3 has 13 amino acids. The germline V gene encodes CDR1 MNHNS and CDR2 SASEGT. V shed 2 bases and J shed 2 bases, with 6 bases lying between them.

The CDR3 is CASSFLAGGGNEQFF. The CDR3 DNA reads TGCGCCAGCAGCTTTCTAGCGGGGGGTGGAAATGAGCAGTTCTTC. This sequence joins TRBV5-1 and TRBJ2-1; 11 bases agree with TRBD2. This CDR3 is built from 15 residues. V shed 2 bases and J 7 bases; nucleotides not matched to a gene: 5. Germline CDR1 is SGHRS and CDR2 is YFSETQ.

This clone was found a few times. The V and J genes are TRBV10-3 and TRBJ1-3; D unresolved. The length of the CDR3 is 14 residues. Germline CDR1 and CDR2: ENHRY and SYGVKD. V lost 8 bases, J lost 4 bases, and 15 bases lay in between. In DNA form, the CDR3 reads TGTGCCATCGGGCGGGCTCTGTCGGGAAACACCATATATTTT. Protein product: CAIGRALSGNTIYF.

Details on this clone: Different DNA sequences within this sample yield the same CDR3. V gene TRBV20-1 combines with J gene TRBJ2-1; D is perhaps TRBD2 (5 bases). CDR1 and CDR2 (germline): DFQATT, SNEGSKA (reference sequence). This CDR3 comprises 11 residues. V shed 4 bases and J shed 9 bases, with 10 bases lying between them. This CDR3 reads CSANLAREQFF. In DNA form, the CDR3 reads TGCAGTGCTAACCTAGCACGTGAGCAGTTCTTC.

The V call is TRBV19, the J call TRBJ2-4; the match to TRBD2 covers 9 bases. The CDR3 length is 17 residues. Germline CDR1 and CDR2: LNHDA and SQIVND (reference sequence). V lost 1 base, J lost 0 bases, and 4 bases stayed unmatched. CDR3 sequence: CASSIGRGGLAKNIQYF. The CDR3 nucleotides read TGTGCCAGTAGTATAGGGCGGGGGGGTTTAGCCAAAAACATTCAGTACTTC.

The chain combines TRBV29-1 with TRBJ2-7; 10 bases agree with TRBD2. The length of the CDR3 is 16 residues. V shed 7 bases and J 2 bases; nucleotides not matched to a gene: 14. Germline loops: CDR1 SQVTM, CDR2 ANQGSEA. CDR3 loop: CSAGAGGAGGAYEQYF. CDR3 sequence (DNA): TGCAGCGCCGGGGCGGGGGGAGCGGGAGGGGCCTACGAGCAGTACTTC.

The V call is TRBV6-2 or TRBV6-3, the J call TRBJ2-3; 9 bases map to TRBD2. V was pared by 2 bases and J by 2 bases, with 17 bases of the junction left unmatched. The germline CDR1 and CDR2 sequences are MNHEY and SVGEGT. This CDR3 contains 20 residues. The CDR3 protein is CASSYPSGAGGLAFTDTQYF. CDR3 sequence (DNA): TGTGCCAGCAGTTACCCTTCGGGGGCAGGGGGACTAGCATTCACAGATACGCAGTATTTT.

This clone was found a few times. The chain recombines TRBV5-4 with TRBJ1-2; D remains unclear. The CDR3 loop spans 13 amino acids. Germline V gives CDR1 SGHNT, CDR2 YYREEE (reference sequence). Trimming cost V 0 bases and J 8 bases, with 11 bases left between them. CDR3 region: CASSLASGYGYTF. CDR3 nucleotide sequence: TGTGCCAGCAGCTTGGCTTCGGGGTACGGCTACACCTTC.

This clone has just a few counts. This rearrangement joins TRBV6-5 to TRBJ1-5; 7 nucleotides agree with TRBD1. The J segment lost 8 bases and the V segment lost 6 bases, leaving 13 bases of the junction unmatched. There are 15 residues in the CDR3. The V gene's germline CDR1 is MNHEY and CDR2 SVGAGI. CDR3 sequence (DNA): TGTGCCAGCAGCCAGCTAGAGACAGGGCCGAAGCCCCAGCATTTT. It specifies CASSQLETGPKPQHF.

V is TRBV19 and J is TRBJ2-3; a possible D gene is TRBD2 (5 bases). This CDR3 contains 15 residues. Looked up from germline, CDR1 is LNHDA and CDR2 is SQIVND (reference sequence). Trimming took off 4 bases at V and 1 base at J, with 12 bases between the two ends. The CDR3 nucleotides are TGTGCCAGTAGTAAACAAACTAGTCGCACAGATACGCAGTATTTT. It specifies CASSKQTSRTDTQYF.

This chain uses TRBV2 with TRBJ2-2; tentatively, D is TRBD1 (6 bases). The CDR3 extends over 16 amino acids. In germline, CDR1 is SNHLY, CDR2 FYNNEI. V was pared by 6 bases and J by 2 bases, with 16 bases between. This chain's CDR3 is CASRGTGTINTGELFF. CDR3 bases: TGTGCCAGCAGGGGGACCGGGACAATCAACACCGGGGAGCTGTTTTTT. The full variable domain, in which reference TRBV2 and TRBJ2-2 provide the parts outside the CDR3, is EPEVTQTPSHQVTQMGQEVILRCVPISNHLYFYWYRQILGQKVEFLVSFYNNEISEKSEIFDDQFSVERPDGSNFTLKIRSTKLEDSAMYFCASRGTGTINTGELFFGEGSRLTVL.

This sequence joins TRBV21-1 and TRBJ2-3; no DNA check was done on the table's D call, TRBD2. TRBV21-1 counts as a pseudogene. There are 20 residues in the CDR3. The CDR3 DNA is TGTGCCACTCCTTCCCGGCTAGCGGGAGGGCCGAGTATGTGCACAGATACGCAGTATTTT. Translation gives CATPSRLAGGPSMCTDTQYF.

This clone has only a few counts. V is TRBV29-1 and J is TRBJ2-7, with TRBD2 matching 9 bases. Germline CDR1 is SQVTM and CDR2 is ANQGSEA. The CDR3 runs 14 residues. The V gene end was trimmed by 4 bases and the J gene end by 3 bases; junction bases not matched to a gene: 7. The CDR3 spells CSVGTSGLYYEQYF. The CDR3 DNA sequence: TGCAGCGTTGGCACTAGCGGGTTATACTACGAGCAGTACTTC.

The chain links TRBV4-2 to TRBJ2-1; D is perhaps TRBD2 (6 bases). Germline lookup yields CDR1 LGHNA and CDR2 YNFKEQ. Trimming removed 2 bases at V and 8 bases at J, with 34 bases between. The CDR3 loop spans 21 amino acids. The CDR3 DNA reads as TGTGCCAGCAGCCAACATACCCTGCGTATAGCGGAGTTGAAGGGTGGGGATGAGCAGTTCTTC. Its translation is CASSQHTLRIAELKGGDEQFF.

This clone was seen a handful of times. The genes are TRBV14 and TRBJ2-2; 7 nucleotides agree with TRBD1. V dropped 4 bases and J dropped 4; count of bases not matched to a gene: 6. Germline CDR1 reads SGHDN; CDR2 reads FVKESK. The CDR3 consists of 15 residues. CDR3 amino acids: CASSPTYRGTGELFF. The CDR3 region has the DNA TGTGCCAGCAGCCCCACCTACAGGGGCACCGGGGAGCTGTTTTTT.

The chain employs TRBV29-1 and TRBJ1-2, with TRBD1 matching 7 bases. This CDR3 has 15 residues. V was pared by 0 bases and J by 5 bases, with 9 bases of the junction left unmatched. Germline CDR1 reads SQVTM; CDR2 reads ANQGSEA. The CDR3, as DNA: TGCAGCGTTGAAGATCGAATGACAGGGACTTATGGCTACACCTTC. This sequence encodes CSVEDRMTGTYGYTF.

The chain has TRBV9 and TRBJ2-5, with D tentatively TRBD2 (6 bases). The germline V gene encodes CDR1 SGDLS and CDR2 YYNGEE. The CDR3 sequence is 14 residues long. V was pared by 3 bases and J by 2 bases, with 11 bases between. The CDR3: CASSEEGVQETQYF. In nucleotides, the CDR3 is TGTGCCAGCAGCGAGGAGGGCGTTCAAGAGACCCAGTACTTC.

The chain employs TRBV11-2 and TRBJ2-7; 7 bases match TRBD1. Germline-derived CDR1 and CDR2 are SGHAT and FQNNGV. There are 14 residues in the CDR3. V was pared by 5 bases and J by 4 bases, with 8 bases of the junction left unmatched. This CDR3 is CASSPTGTVYEQYF. In DNA form, the CDR3 reads TGTGCCAGCAGCCCGACAGGGACCGTTTACGAGCAGTACTTC.

This chain joins TRBV27 and TRBJ2-7, with 8 bases that match TRBD2. The germline V gene has CDR1 MNHEY and CDR2 SMNVEV (reference sequence). V gave up 5 bases and J gave up 0 bases; unmatched junction bases: 3. CDR3 size: 14 residues. The CDR3 loop is CASSMTSVSYEQYF. CDR3 coding DNA: TGTGCCAGCAGTATGACTAGCGTCTCCTACGAGCAGTACTTC.

The rearrangement joins TRBV6-4 to TRBJ1-6; D possibly corresponds to TRBD1 (5 bases). The germline V gene encodes CDR1 MRHNA and CDR2 SNTAGT. The CDR3 contains 16 residues. The germline V and J ends were trimmed by 7 bases and 0 bases, with 13 bases remaining between them. CDR3 sequence: CASNQGPNSYNSPLHF. CDR3 bases: TGTGCCAGCAATCAGGGTCCCAACTCCTATAATTCACCCCTCCACTTT.

This clone appeared a single time. This chain uses TRBV28 with TRBJ2-5, with 7 bases aligning to TRBD2. J gave up 5 bases and V 3 bases, and 6 bases lay outside the gene matches. The germline V gene encodes CDR1 MDHEN and CDR2 SYDVKM. This CDR3 contains 14 residues. In DNA, the CDR3 is TGTGCCAGCAGTTTTCGGGGGGTTGGGGAGACCCAGTACTTC. It encodes CASSFRGVGETQYF.

The V gene is TRBV19, the J gene TRBJ2-7; 10 bases map to TRBD1. This CDR3 comprises 16 residues. V lost 0 bases, J lost 3 bases, and 5 bases stayed unmatched. CDR1 is LNHDA and CDR2 is SQIVND in the germline V gene (reference sequence). CDR3 loop: CASSIDQGTGVYEQYF. The CDR3 nucleotides read TGTGCCAGTAGTATAGATCAGGGGACAGGGGTCTACGAGCAGTACTTC.

In its sample, this clone was seen a few times. CDR3 residues: CASSQDYAAPEKLFF. The DNA for the CDR3 is TGCGCCAGCAGCCAAGATTACGCCGCGCCTGAAAAACTGTTTTTT. This chain joins TRBV4-1 and TRBJ1-4; no definite D call. V was shortened by 0 bases and J by 7 bases, with 12 bases between the two germline ends. This CDR3 region has 15 residues. Looked up from germline, CDR1 is MGHRA and CDR2 is YSYEKL.

The chain joins TRBV19 to TRBJ1-1; D perhaps matches TRBD1 (6 bases). The CDR3 consists of 13 residues. Trimming removed 6 bases at V and 1 base at J, with 9 bases between. Germline assignment: CDR1 LNHDA and CDR2 SQIVND (reference sequence). CDR3 sequence reads: CASSDRRNTEAFF. Written as DNA, the CDR3 is TGTGCCAGTAGCGACAGGAGGAACACTGAAGCTTTCTTT.

V gene TRBV5-1 combines with J gene TRBJ1-2, with D uncertain. V lost 1 base and J 4 bases, leaving 17 bases between the germline ends. This CDR3 is built from 16 residues. Germline V gene sequence: CDR1 SGHRS, CDR2 YFSETQ. CDR3 DNA sequence: TGCGCCAGCAGCTTGACACACATCCCAGGATCCTATGGCTACACCTTC. Its translation is CASSLTHIPGSYGYTF.

V gene TRBV28 combines with J gene TRBJ2-7; D perhaps matches TRBD1 (8 bases). Trimming stripped 3 bases from V and 3 bases from J, with 18 bases between. The CDR3 is made up of 16 amino acids. Germline CDR1 reads MDHEN; CDR2 reads SYDVKM. CDR3 amino acids: CASSFWVNRGGYEQYF. DNA for the CDR3: TGTGCCAGCAGTTTTTGGGTTAACAGGGGGGGCTACGAGCAGTACTTC.

The chain links TRBV24-1 to TRBJ2-1; a possible D gene is TRBD1 (6 bases). Trimming shortened V by 9 bases and J by 5 bases, and 16 bases separated the two germline ends. The germline CDR1 and CDR2 sequences are KGHDR and SFDVKD. This CDR3 comprises 14 residues. This CDR3 is CATASARGNNEQFF. The CDR3 coding sequence is TGTGCCACCGCGAGCGCGAGGGGGAACAATGAGCAGTTCTTC.